This T cell receptor (beta chain) was found in a study of T-cell reconstitution after alpha-beta-depleted transplantation in children. Study-level findings and limits: Recipient T cells and thymic progenitors that survived gave rise to the high TCRbeta diversity observed at day 60 in some patients.

Unique molecular identifiers were incorporated during preparation of the TCRbeta library. Each CDR3 protein gets one entry after TCRdb re-called the PCR reads with MiXCR. The sample lists around 440,000 distinct CDR3 sequences, under 20% occurring once. V was trimmed by 3 bases and J by 1 base, leaving 10 bases between them. The CDR3 has 14 amino acids. Germline values: CDR1 SEHNR, CDR2 FQNEAQ (reference sequence). About this clonotype: Its antigen is currently unknown.

The chain links TRBV7-9 to TRBJ2-7; D call uncertain. The receptor's source is a boy in the first two years of life who had a stem cell transplant for Wiskott-Aldrich syndrome, so the T cells may come from the graft donor. This specimen was PBMCs, mostly from graft donor cells, taken 360 days after TCRalphabeta/CD19-depleted stem cell transplant. CDR3 nucleotides: TGTGCCAGCAGCTTCGGCTTAACTTCCTACGAGCAGTACTTC. It encodes CASSFGLTSYEQYF.